Presented here are 30 T cell receptor beta chains from one specimen sequenced in a study of tumor-infiltrating lymphocytes in primary liver carcinoma. Extraction also yielded germline DNA, while blood RNA was obtained from unsorted whole blood. The investigators made TCR beta cDNA from approximately 500 ng total RNA, using a constant-region primer. Three nested multiplex PCR rounds of slightly modified ARM-PCR generated TCR beta libraries. Each of the first two PCR rounds ran approximately 9 cycles with TRBV1-TRBV30 forward and C-beta reverse primers. One entry per CDR3 protein, called by TCRdb with MiXCR from the multiplex PCR reads. This table holds 330,000 or so distinct CDR3 sequences, about 61% found once. Sequencing input: peripheral blood. These receptors were obtained from a man in his forties or fifties with primary liver carcinoma and hepatitis B virus infection.

This chain joins TRBV6-1 and TRBJ2-2; the match to TRBD2 covers 8 bases. V shed 8 bases, J shed 5 bases, and the junction held 7 bases outside the gene matches. Germline CDR1 and CDR2: MNHNS and SASEGT. The CDR3 runs to 14 residues. CDR3 loop: CASEGLVVTGELFF. CDR3 bases: TGTGCCAGCGAGGGACTAGTGGTGACCGGGGAGCTGTTTTTT.

The table lists this clonotype with a count of one. A much larger clone lies a single base off, so this may be a read error. The chain employs TRBV6-1 and TRBJ1-6; 8 nucleotides match TRBD1. The J segment lost 0 bases and the V segment lost 6 bases, leaving 1 base of the junction unmatched. CDR1 is MNHNS and CDR2 is SASEGT in the germline V gene. The CDR3 extends over 15 amino acids. The CDR3: CASRTGDSYNSPLHF. The CDR3, as DNA: TGTGCCAGCAGGACAGGGGACTCCTATAATTCACCCCTCCACTTT.

Concerning this clonotype itself: The junction departs from the called germline gene at one end, perhaps through a read error. J is TRBJ2-5 and V is TRBV11-1; D is possibly TRBD1 (5 bases). CDR3 length equals 15 residues. CDR1 and CDR2 (germline): SGHAT, FQDESV (reference sequence). Written as DNA, the CDR3 is TGTGACAGCAGCTTAGCAGGGATCCCACAAGAGACCCGGTACTTC. Protein: CDSSLAGIPQETRYF. The full variable domain, in which reference TRBV11-1 and TRBJ2-5 provide the parts outside the CDR3, is EAEVAQSPRYKITEKSQAVAFWCDPISGHATLYWYRQILGQGPELLVQFQDESVVDDSQLPKDRFSAERLKGVDSTLKIQPAELGDSAMYLCDSSLAGIPQETRYFGPGTRLLVL.

The chain employs TRBV11-3 and TRBJ2-1, with TRBD2 as a possible D gene (6 bases). The germline V gene has CDR1 SGHNT and CDR2 YENEEA. The V gene lost 5 bases and the J gene lost 8 bases, with 19 bases spanning the gap. The CDR3 has 15 amino acids. The CDR3 coding sequence is TGTGCCAGCAGCATAGGACACGGAGGGAACGATGAGCAGTTCTTC. It is translated as CASSIGHGGNDEQFF.

A note on this clonotype: At one of its ends the junction is not consistent with the germline gene, which may arise from a read error. The V call is TRBV29-1, the J call TRBJ2-3, with a weak D call TRBD2 (7 bases). The CDR3 totals 13 residues. In germline, CDR1 is SQVTM, CDR2 ANQGSEA. The CDR3 region is CSPRGAGTVTQYF. Here the CDR3 DNA reads TGCAGCCCCCGGGGGGCTGGCACAGTTACGCAGTATTTT.

Turning to this clonotype: The conserved closing phenylalanine or tryptophan is absent in this CDR3, likely reflecting a read error. CDR3 sequence: CAWSLGQGGTEAFY. Written as DNA, the CDR3 is TGTGCCTGGAGTTTGGGACAGGGAGGAACTGAAGCTTTCTAT. The genes are TRBV30 and TRBJ1-1, with TRBD1 matching 9 bases. CDR3 length: 14 amino acids. CDR1 and CDR2 from the germline V gene are GTSNPN and SVGIG (reference sequence). V was pared by 2 bases and J by 5 bases, with 6 bases of the junction left unmatched.

Comments on this clonotype: The junction departs from the called germline gene at one end, perhaps through a read error. The chain's CDR3 is CARSQVTSSAVDEQFF. CDR3 DNA sequence: TGCGCCAGAAGCCAAGTGACTAGCTCCGCAGTGGACGAGCAGTTCTTC. This rearrangement joins TRBV4-1 to TRBJ2-1, with 7 bases lining up with TRBD2. This CDR3 contains 16 residues. The germline gives CDR1 MGHRA, CDR2 YSYEKL.

V usage is TRBV12-3 or TRBV12-4 and J usage is TRBJ1-1; 7 positions agree with TRBD1. J gave up 8 bases and V 5 bases, and 14 bases lay outside the gene matches. The CDR3 covers 15 residues. The CDR3 region has the DNA TGTGCCAGCAGTATCCGGGACAGTCTCTTAAGGGAAGCTTTCTTT. Translated, it gives CASSIRDSLLREAFF.

This clonotype has only one observation. The chain couples TRBV12-3 or TRBV12-4 to TRBJ2-1; D is unresolved. V dropped 6 bases and J dropped 6 bases, with 9 bases sitting between them. The CDR3 totals 12 residues. The CDR3, as DNA: TGTGCCAGCAGATCCCAGGCCAATGAGCAGTTCTTC. Translation: CASRSQANEQFF.

With regard to this clonotype: This may stem from a read error, because a much larger clone lies one nucleotide away. The chain joins TRBV6-6 to TRBJ2-7, with 8 bases lining up with TRBD1. Germline CDR1 is MNHNY and CDR2 is SVGAGI (reference sequence). CDR3 size: 12 residues. The chain's CDR3 is CAIGQGSCEQYF. The CDR3 bases are TGTGCCATCGGACAGGGCTCCTGCGAGCAGTACTTC.

Comment on this clonotype: At one boundary the junction diverges from the germline segment, which might be a read error. The chain uses TRBV11-1 and TRBJ2-2; TRBD1 or TRBD2 may be the D gene (5 bases each). CDR1 and CDR2 (germline): SGHAT, FQDESV (reference sequence). This CDR3 has 16 residues. As DNA, the CDR3 is TGTGCCAACAGCTTAATTTGGGACCGGTACACCGGGGAGCTATTTTTT. Translation gives CANSLIWDRYTGELFF.

This clonotype was seen once. The V gene is TRBV5-1, the J gene TRBJ2-1, with 9 bases aligning to TRBD2. J gave up 5 bases and V 3 bases, and 12 bases lay outside the gene matches. Germline CDR1 and CDR2: SGHRS and YFSETQ. The CDR3 spans 17 residues. Here the CDR3 reads CASSWGGLAGKNNEQFF. The DNA of the CDR3 is TGCGCCAGCAGCTGGGGGGGGCTAGCGGGGAAAAACAATGAGCAGTTCTTC.

The CDR3 bases are TGTGCCATCTTGTCGGGGACAGGGGGAAAGTATGGCTACACCTTC. Encoded protein: CAILSGTGGKYGYTF. The chain links TRBV10-3 to TRBJ1-2; 11 positions agree with TRBD1. The CDR3 runs 15 residues. Germline loops: CDR1 ENHRY, CDR2 SYGVKD. The V gene end was trimmed by 8 bases and the J gene end by 5 bases; junction bases not matched to a gene: 10.

Regarding this clonotype: A much larger clone differs by one base, so this may be a read error. The rearrangement links TRBV4-1 to TRBJ2-5; D gene uncertain. CDR3 length: 14 amino acids. The germline V gene has CDR1 MGHRA and CDR2 YSYEKL. CDR3 DNA sequence: TGCGCCAGCAACCAAGAACCCAGTCGGGAGACCCAGTACTTC. Amino acids: CASNQEPSRETQYF.

The chain is built from TRBV12-3 or TRBV12-4 and TRBJ2-2; D perhaps matches TRBD2 (5 bases). Trimming took off 11 bases at V and 6 bases at J, with 16 bases between the two ends. CDR3 length: 13 residues. The CDR3 spells CASLGSPAGELFF. The CDR3, as DNA: TGTGCCTCATTGGGGAGCCCGGCCGGGGAGCTGTTTTTT.

The chain links TRBV2 to TRBJ2-1; D is possibly TRBD2 (5 bases). This CDR3 has 13 residues. CDR1 and CDR2 from the germline V gene are SNHLY and FYNNEI. Trimming cost V 8 bases and J 3 bases, with 11 bases left between them. This CDR3 reads CASGGSFYNEQFF. In DNA, the CDR3 is TGTGCCAGCGGTGGGAGCTTCTACAATGAGCAGTTCTTC. The complete variable domain, with remaining parts taken from reference TRBV2 and TRBJ2-1, reads EPEVTQTPSHQVTQMGQEVILRCVPISNHLYFYWYRQILGQKVEFLVSFYNNEISEKSEIFDDQFSVERPDGSNFTLKIRSTKLEDSAMYFCASGGSFYNEQFFGPGTRLTVL.

The CDR3 is CGAWTSGSATDTQYF. CDR3 DNA sequence: TGCGGCGCCTGGACTAGCGGGAGTGCAACAGATACGCAGTATTTT. The rearrangement joins TRBV29-1 to TRBJ2-3; TRBD2 matches 13 bases. The germline V gene encodes CDR1 SQVTM and CDR2 ANQGSEA. The CDR3 extends over 15 amino acids.

The chain couples TRBV2 to TRBJ2-7, with D uncertain. Germline CDR1 reads SNHLY; CDR2 reads FYNNEI. The length of the CDR3 is 14 residues. The germline V and J ends were trimmed by 3 bases and 6 bases, with 15 bases remaining between them. In nucleotides, the CDR3 is TGTGCCAGCAGTGAGGTGGGGTACACTTCCGAGCAGTACTTC. Protein: CASSEVGYTSEQYF.

This clonotype appeared a few times. This sequence joins TRBV7-9 and TRBJ2-7, with D tentatively TRBD1 (6 bases). Per germline, CDR1 SEHNR and CDR2 FQNEAQ (reference sequence). V was shortened by 3 bases and J by 3 bases, with 9 bases between the two germline ends. The length of the CDR3 is 13 residues. In nucleotides, the CDR3 is TGTGCCAGCAGCTTTAACAGGGACTACGAGCAGTACTTC. This gives the protein CASSFNRDYEQYF.

Details on this clonotype: A much larger clone differs from this one at a single base, so this may be a read error. The rearrangement uses TRBV4-3 and TRBJ2-1; 8 positions match TRBD1. The CDR3 extends over 16 amino acids. The germline CDR1 and CDR2 sequences are LGHNA and YSLEER. The ends lost 7 bases at V and 4 bases at J; junction bases unmatched: 12. The CDR3 here is CASIPPRDRRYNEQFF. For the CDR3, the DNA is TGCGCCAGCATCCCCCCGCGGGACAGGAGATACAATGAGCAGTTCTTC.

Of note for this clonotype: A read error may explain this, as a much larger clone is one base away. The CDR3 protein is CGSSFDRTDTQYF. CDR3 bases: TGTGGCAGCAGCTTCGACAGAACAGATACGCAGTATTTT. The chain carries TRBV5-5 and TRBJ2-3; weak D call: TRBD1 (5 bases). CDR1 is SGHKS, CDR2 YYEKEE, per germline (reference sequence). The CDR3 runs 13 residues.

This clonotype has just a few counts. Since a much larger clone is just one base distant, this may be a read error. The genes are TRBV10-2 and TRBJ2-1; 10 bases line up with TRBD2. This CDR3 contains 15 residues. Germline assignment: CDR1 WSHSY and CDR2 SAAADI. The CDR3 DNA follows: TGTGACATCAGGAAGACTAGCGGGTTACTCAATGAGCAGTTCTTC. Translating it yields CDIRKTSGLLNEQFF.

This clonotype was recorded many times. This chain connects TRBV12-3 or TRBV12-4 to TRBJ1-4; D may be TRBD1 (6 bases). The CDR3 totals 13 residues. Trimming took off 7 bases at V and 7 bases at J, with 13 bases between the two ends. This CDR3 reads CASKGGSGEKLFF. CDR3 coding DNA: TGTGCCAGCAAGGGGGGGAGTGGTGAAAAACTGTTTTTT.

Comments on this clonotype: It may be a read error: a sequence one base away is much more abundant. The chain carries TRBV6-2 or TRBV6-3 and TRBJ1-2; no firm D call. Germline values: CDR1 MNHEY, CDR2 SVGEGT. This CDR3 has 12 amino acids. CDR3 coding DNA: TGTACCAGCAGTATAGGCGACTATGGCTACACCTTC. It yields the protein CTSSIGDYGYTF.

There are many counts of this clonotype. The chain joins TRBV10-2 to TRBJ2-1; TRBD2 matches 10 bases. CDR1 is WSHSY, CDR2 SAAADI, per germline. The trim removed 1 base at V and 7 bases at J, leaving 1 base unmatched. The CDR3 extends over 14 amino acids. For the CDR3, the DNA is TGCGCCAGCAGTGAGTTAGCGGGAGGAAATGAGCAGTTCTTC. This sequence encodes CASSELAGGNEQFF.

This clonotype occurred many times. V and J are TRBV6-1 and TRBJ2-1, with TRBD2 matching 11 bases. Per the germline V gene, CDR1 is MNHNS and CDR2 is SASEGT. V lost 6 bases to trimming and J lost 7 bases; unmatched junction nucleotides: 17. The length of the CDR3 is 18 residues. The DNA for the CDR3 is TGTGCCAGCAGCTCAACCCGGGAGACTAGCGGGATATGGAATGAGCAGTTCTTC. It codes for CASSSTRETSGIWNEQFF.

This clonotype was seen repeatedly, ten times or more. V is TRBV29-1 and J is TRBJ1-5; TRBD1 aligns across 9 bases. The trim removed 5 bases at V and 5 bases at J, leaving 7 bases unmatched. The CDR3 length is 14 residues. Germline V gene data show CDR1 as SQVTM and CDR2 as ANQGSEA. The CDR3 loop is CSVLTGGRDQPQHF. The CDR3 DNA reads as TGCAGCGTTCTTACAGGGGGCAGGGATCAGCCCCAGCATTTT.

The V and J genes are TRBV5-1 and TRBJ2-7, with 9 bases that match TRBD1. Germline CDR1 reads SGHRS; CDR2 reads YFSETQ. V was pared by 0 bases and J by 3 bases, with 7 bases of the junction left unmatched. CDR3 size: 16 residues. The CDR3 DNA sequence: TGCGCCAGCAGCTTGGATGGACAGGGGAGTATCTACGAGCAGTACTTC. It codes for CASSLDGQGSIYEQYF.

Comment on this clonotype: As the CDR3 is not closed by the conserved phenylalanine or tryptophan, this likely results from a read error. The limits of the CDR3 on the DNA are not certain, so only TCRdb's listed CDR3 is given. J is TRBJ2-3 and V is TRBV11-3; no check of the table's D call, TRBD1, against the DNA was made. Per germline, CDR1 SGHNT and CDR2 YENEEA. The CDR3 comprises 16 residues, both ends counted. CDR3 region: CASSTGADYSTDTLYY.

Regarding this clonotype: Germline is not matched at one junction end, which may reflect a read error. The chain links TRBV4-1 to TRBJ1-3; no clear D gene. The CDR3 contains 17 residues. The germline V gene has CDR1 MGHRA and CDR2 YSYEKL. For the CDR3, the DNA is TGCGCCGGCAGCCAAGCTAATACTTCGGTAGGAGGAAACACCATATATTTT. It yields the protein CAGSQANTSVGGNTIYF.